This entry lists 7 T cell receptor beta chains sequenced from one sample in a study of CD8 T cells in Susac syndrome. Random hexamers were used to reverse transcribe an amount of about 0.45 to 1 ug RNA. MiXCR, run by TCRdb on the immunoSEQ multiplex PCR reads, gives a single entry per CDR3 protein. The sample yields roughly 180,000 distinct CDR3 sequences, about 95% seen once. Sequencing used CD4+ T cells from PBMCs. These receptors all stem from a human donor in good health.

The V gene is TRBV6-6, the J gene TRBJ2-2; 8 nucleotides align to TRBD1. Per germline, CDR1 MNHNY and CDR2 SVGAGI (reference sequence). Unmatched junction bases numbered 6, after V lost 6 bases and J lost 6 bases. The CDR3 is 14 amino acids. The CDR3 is CASSDRGWAGELFF. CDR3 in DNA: TGTGCCAGCAGCGACAGGGGTTGGGCCGGGGAGCTGTTTTTT.

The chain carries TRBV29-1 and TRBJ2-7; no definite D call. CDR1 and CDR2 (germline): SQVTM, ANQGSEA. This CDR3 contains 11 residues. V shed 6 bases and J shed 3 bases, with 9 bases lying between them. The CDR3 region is CSVATNYEQYF. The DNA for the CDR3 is TGCAGCGTCGCTACTAACTACGAGCAGTACTTC.

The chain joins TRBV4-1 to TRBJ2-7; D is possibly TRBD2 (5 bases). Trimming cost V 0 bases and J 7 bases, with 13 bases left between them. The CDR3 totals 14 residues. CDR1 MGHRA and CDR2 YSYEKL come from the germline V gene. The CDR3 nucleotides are TGCGCCAGCAGCCAAGAAGACCGAAGGAGGGAGCAGTACTTC. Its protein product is CASSQEDRRREQYF.

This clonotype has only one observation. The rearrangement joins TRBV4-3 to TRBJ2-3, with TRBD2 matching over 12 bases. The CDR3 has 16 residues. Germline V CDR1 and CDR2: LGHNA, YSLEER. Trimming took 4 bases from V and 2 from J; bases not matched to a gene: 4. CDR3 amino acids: CASSPGLAGYTDTQYF. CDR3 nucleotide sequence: TGCGCCAGCAGCCCCGGACTAGCGGGATACACAGATACGCAGTATTTT.

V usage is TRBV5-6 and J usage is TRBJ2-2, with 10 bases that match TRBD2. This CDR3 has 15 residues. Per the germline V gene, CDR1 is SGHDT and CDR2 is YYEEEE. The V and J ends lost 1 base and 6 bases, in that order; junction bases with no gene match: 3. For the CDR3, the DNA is TGTGCCAGCAGCTTGCCTAGCGGGAGTTCCGGGGAGCTGTTTTTT. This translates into CASSLPSGSSGELFF.

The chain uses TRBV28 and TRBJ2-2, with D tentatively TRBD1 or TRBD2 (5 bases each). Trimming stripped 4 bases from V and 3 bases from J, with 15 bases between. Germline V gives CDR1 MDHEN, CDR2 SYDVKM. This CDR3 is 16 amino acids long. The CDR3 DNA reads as TGTGCCAGCAGTTCGCCCGGGGCCCGGCACACCGGGGAGCTGTTTTTT. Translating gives CASSSPGARHTGELFF. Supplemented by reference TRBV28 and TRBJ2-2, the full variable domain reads DVKVTQSSRYLVKRTGEKVFLECVQDMDHENMFWYRQDPGLGLRLIYFSYDVKMKEKGDIPEGYSVSREKKERFSLILESASTNQTSMYLCASSSPGARHTGELFFGEGSRLTVL.

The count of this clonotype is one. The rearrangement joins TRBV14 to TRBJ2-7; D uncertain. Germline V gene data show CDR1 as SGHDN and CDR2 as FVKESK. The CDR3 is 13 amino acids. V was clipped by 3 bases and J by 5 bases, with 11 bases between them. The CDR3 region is CASSHTGTDEQYF. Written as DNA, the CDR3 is TGTGCCAGCAGCCACACGGGCACGGACGAGCAGTACTTC.